The 13 T cell receptor beta chains in this list originate from one sample, sequenced in a study of T cell repertoires in cytomegalovirus infection. For these TCRs, the target antigens are not known. TCRdb passed the reads through MiXCR, listing each CDR3 protein once. The sample carries 700,000 to 950,000 distinct CDR3 sequences, approximately 32% recorded once. The sequenced sample was cultured CD8+ T cells from PBMCs, obtained from culture after CMV antigen stimulation. The receptors shown here come from a human donor in good health (CMV status not recorded). Some clones in this sample may be carry-over from other donors' samples.

This CDR3 is CASSPGQGRNYEQYF. CDR3 nucleotides: TGTGCCAGCAGCCCGGGACAGGGCCGAAACTACGAGCAGTACTTC. The chain carries TRBV14 and TRBJ2-7; 9 positions agree with TRBD1. CDR3 length equals 15 residues. The germline CDR1 and CDR2 sequences are SGHDN and FVKESK. With V trimmed by 4 bases and J by 3 bases, 7 bases remained unmatched.

This clonotype was counted at least ten times. This chain connects TRBV6-1 to TRBJ2-5; TRBD1 matches at 9 bases. Germline values: CDR1 MNHNS, CDR2 SASEGT. This CDR3 is built from 14 residues. Unmatched junction bases numbered 6, after V lost 6 bases and J lost 4 bases. CDR3 DNA sequence: TGTGCCAGCAGCGGACAGGGGATCGTAGAGACCCAGTACTTC. Its protein product is CASSGQGIVETQYF.

A few counts support this clonotype. The V gene is TRBV4-1, the J gene TRBJ1-5, with D unresolved. Germline V gene lookup returns CDR1 MGHRA and CDR2 YSYEKL. CDR3 length: 16 amino acids. Deletions cut 1 base from V and 4 bases from J, with 14 bases between. CDR3 nucleotide sequence: TGCGCCAGCAGCCAAGGTAGATATTCGGGTAATCAGCCCCAGCATTTT. Its translation is CASSQGRYSGNQPQHF.

This clonotype has ten or more counts. V is TRBV7-2 and J is TRBJ2-3; perhaps TRBD2 as D (6 bases). Germline loops: CDR1 SGHTA, CDR2 FQGNSA. Between the trimmed V and J ends, which lost 2 bases and 4 bases, there was a span of 13 bases. The CDR3 is 15 residues long. This CDR3 is CASSLTGLGADTQYF. The DNA of the CDR3 is TGTGCCAGCAGCTTAACGGGACTGGGGGCAGATACGCAGTATTTT.

The chain joins TRBV11-2 to TRBJ2-7; TRBD1 agrees at 10 bases. After removal of 5 bases from V and 7 bases from J, the junction contained 8 bases not matched to a gene. This CDR3 is 14 amino acids long. Per the germline V gene, CDR1 is SGHAT and CDR2 is FQNNGV. This CDR3 is CASSGDRGPREQYF. The CDR3 bases are TGTGCCAGCAGCGGGGACAGGGGACCAAGGGAGCAGTACTTC.

The chain links TRBV2 to TRBJ2-7; D may be TRBD1 (6 bases). Germline CDR1 reads SNHLY; CDR2 reads FYNNEI. With 10 bases removed from V and 3 bases from J, the gap between germline ends came to 13 bases. The length of the CDR3 is 12 residues. CDR3 region: CATADSVYEQYF. CDR3 sequence (DNA): TGTGCCACGGCGGACAGTGTCTACGAGCAGTACTTC.

This clonotype has at least ten counts. This chain connects TRBV7-8 to TRBJ2-3, with TRBD2 identical over 11 bases. V lost 3 bases, J lost 3 bases, and 11 bases stayed unmatched. The CDR3 has 18 amino acids. Germline-derived CDR1 and CDR2 are SGHVS and FQNEAQ. CDR3 sequence (DNA): TGTGCCAGCAGCTTCCTCCTCGATAGCGGGGGGGCGACAGATACGCAGTATTTT. Its translation: CASSFLLDSGGATDTQYF.

This chain connects TRBV7-6 to TRBJ1-2; no reliable D call. The CDR3 spans 15 residues. Between the trimmed V and J ends, which lost 1 base and 2 bases, there was a span of 11 bases. Per germline, CDR1 SGHVS and CDR2 FNYEAQ. CDR3 DNA sequence: TGTGCCAGCAGCTTAGAGGAGTCTTACAACTATGGCTACACCTTC. This encodes CASSLEESYNYGYTF.

This chain links TRBV11-2 with TRBJ1-6; D is ambiguous. The CDR3 is 17 amino acids. With 0 bases removed from V and 10 bases from J, the gap between germline ends came to 19 bases. Germline V gene data show CDR1 as SGHAT and CDR2 as FQNNGV. This CDR3 reads CASSLDPLTYLDSPLHF. The CDR3 DNA reads as TGTGCCAGCAGCTTAGATCCGCTGACTTACCTCGACTCACCCCTCCACTTT.

The chain couples TRBV4-1 to TRBJ2-7; TRBD1 aligns across 9 bases. The V gene end was trimmed by 1 base and the J gene end by 6 bases; junction bases not matched to a gene: 7. Germline CDR1 MGHRA, CDR2 YSYEKL. The CDR3 is 15 residues long. The CDR3 region is CASSQGGQGEAEQYF. CDR3 nucleotide sequence: TGCGCCAGCAGCCAAGGGGGACAGGGAGAGGCCGAGCAGTACTTC.

V gene TRBV27 combines with J gene TRBJ1-2, with 9 bases aligning to TRBD1. Looked up from germline, CDR1 is MNHEY and CDR2 is SMNVEV (reference sequence). The CDR3 runs 14 residues. V shed 6 bases, J shed 9 bases, and the junction held 11 bases outside the gene matches. The CDR3 sequence is CASRALGTGSRYTF. CDR3 DNA: TGTGCCAGCAGGGCTCTGGGGACAGGGTCTCGCTACACCTTC.

This clonotype was found once. The chain couples TRBV6-6 to TRBJ1-2; possibly TRBD1 for D (5 bases). The CDR3 is made up of 13 amino acids. Per the germline V gene, CDR1 is MNHNY and CDR2 is SVGAGI (reference sequence). The V end lost 3 bases, the J end lost 6 bases, and 11 bases lay between the germline ends. This CDR3 reads CASSYLQVNGYTF. In DNA, the CDR3 is TGTGCCAGCAGTTATTTACAGGTTAATGGCTACACCTTC.

The rearrangement uses TRBV2 and TRBJ2-7; tentatively, D is TRBD2 (5 bases). The CDR3 runs 15 residues. Trimming stripped 1 base from V and 4 bases from J, with 14 bases between. Germline V gene data show CDR1 as SNHLY and CDR2 as FYNNEI. The CDR3 DNA sequence: TGTGCCAGCAGTGAAGAAGAGGGTCATCCTTACGAGCAGTACGTC. As protein: CASSEEEGHPYEQYV.